Detailed here is one TCR beta chain. In the source study's methods: Scientists estimated how many nucleated cells there were by amplifying reference gene primers. Some clones are missing from TCRdb's copy, which holds only in-frame ones; the method was immunoSEQ multiplex PCR. V and J calls and clone size are as listed in that table; D and trimming were resolved from the DNA. The table includes about 180,000 clones, just over 85% detected once. Germline assignment: CDR1 SGHRS and CDR2 YFSETQ. Deletions cut 6 bases from V and 5 bases from J, with 15 bases between. This CDR3 is built from 14 residues. These data originate in a study of blood T cell repertoires in COVID-19. Turning to the study itself: Sample material is recorded as cDNA or gDNA derived from T cells, B-cell-depleted T cells, or PBMCs.

The sequence was obtained from a man in his fifties or sixties with active or convalescent COVID-19. The sequenced material came from peripheral blood. The chain is built from TRBV5-1 and TRBJ2-1; tentative D call: TRBD2 (5 bases). The CDR3 bases are TGCGCCAGCACCCGAGAGGGCGCCGACAATGAGCAGTTCTTC. This encodes CASTREGADNEQFF.